What follows are 6 T cell receptor beta chains derived from one specimen sequenced in a study of blood T cell repertoires in COVID-19. Data came from immunoSEQ multiplex PCR; TCRdb stores just in-frame clones and leaves some out. The sample shows under 500,000 clones, 87% of them seen only once. Specimen: PBMCs or T cells enriched from blood (not recorded which). Receptors originate from a woman aged 18-29 years with acute COVID-19.

The gene calls are TRBV19 and TRBJ1-3; 8 bases match TRBD1. CDR1 and CDR2 (germline): LNHDA, SQIVND (reference sequence). CDR3 length: 13 residues. V gave up 5 bases and J gave up 5 bases; unmatched junction bases: 2. Written as DNA, the CDR3 is TGTGCCAGTAGTGGGACAGGTCGAAACACCATATATTTT. Its translation: CASSGTGRNTIYF.

There are a few counts of this clone. The rearrangement joins TRBV6-1 to TRBJ2-7; D not resolved. The germline gives CDR1 MNHNS, CDR2 SASEGT. Trimming removed 2 bases from V and 3 bases from J, with 11 bases in between. The CDR3 spans 14 residues. The CDR3 coding sequence is TGTGCCAGCAGTGAACCTACCCCTATCTACGAGCAGTACTTC. Translated, it gives CASSEPTPIYEQYF.

This chain links TRBV6-2 or TRBV6-3 with TRBJ1-2; a possible D gene is TRBD1 (6 bases). V gave up 2 bases and J gave up 3 bases, with 16 bases separating them. The CDR3 extends over 16 amino acids. The germline V gene has CDR1 MNHEY and CDR2 SVGEGT. The CDR3 region is CASSYATDGQHYGYTF. CDR3 bases: TGTGCCAGCAGTTACGCGACAGATGGACAGCACTATGGCTACACCTTC.

V is TRBV7-9 and J is TRBJ1-4; 7 nucleotides agree with TRBD1. With V trimmed by 8 bases and J by 2 bases, 2 bases remained unmatched. The CDR3 length is 13 residues. Looked up from germline, CDR1 is SEHNR and CDR2 is FQNEAQ (reference sequence). CDR3 sequence reads: CASVQGTNEKLFF. CDR3 DNA sequence: TGTGCCAGCGTACAGGGGACTAATGAAAAACTGTTTTTT.

This chain connects TRBV7-3 to TRBJ2-7; TRBD1 is a possible D gene (6 bases). Germline loops: CDR1 SGHTA, CDR2 FQGTGA. This CDR3 comprises 14 residues. V dropped 5 bases and J dropped 0 bases, with 11 bases sitting between them. The CDR3 coding sequence is TGTGCCAGCAGCACTAACAGGGACTCCTACGAGCAGTACTTC. It specifies CASSTNRDSYEQYF. The variable domain in full, with the rest retrieved from reference TRBV7-3 and TRBJ2-7, is GAGVSQTPSNKVTEKGKYVELRCDPISGHTALYWYRQSLGQGPEFLIYFQGTGAADDSGLPNDRFFAVRPEGSVSTLKIQRTERGDSAVYLCASSTNRDSYEQYFGPGTRLTVT.

The rearrangement joins TRBV28 to TRBJ1-5; D is unresolved. This CDR3 has 15 residues. Per germline, CDR1 MDHEN and CDR2 SYDVKM. Trimming took 8 bases from V and 1 from J, leaving 15 bases between them. The CDR3 reads CASRWAGWSNQPQHF. The CDR3 bases are TGTGCCAGCCGTTGGGCGGGGTGGAGCAATCAGCCCCAGCATTTT. Supplemented by reference TRBV28 and TRBJ1-5, the full variable domain reads DVKVTQSSRYLVKRTGEKVFLECVQDMDHENMFWYRQDPGLGLRLIYFSYDVKMKEKGDIPEGYSVSREKKERFSLILESASTNQTSMYLCASRWAGWSNQPQHFGDGTRLSIL.